This T cell receptor beta chain was sequenced for a study of blood T cell repertoires in COVID-19. Assay: immunoSEQ multiplex PCR; the TCRdb copy retains only in-frame clones and omits some. The repertoire holds roughly 410,000 clones, roughly 90% seen once, with roughly 1.6% in the top ten. The receptor was derived from a woman aged 40-49 years with COVID-19, enrolled during active disease. Input material: peripheral blood.

The CDR3 sequence is CASSESRAASRGFF. DNA for the CDR3: TGTGCCAGCTCCGAGTCGAGGGCCGCGAGTCGGGGGTTCTTC. The chain recombines TRBV18 with TRBJ2-1; D is possibly TRBD2 (5 bases). The CDR3 covers 14 residues. Germline V gene sequence: CDR1 KGHSH, CDR2 LQKENI. Between the trimmed V and J ends, which lost 6 bases and 15 bases, there was a span of 24 bases.